These T cell receptor beta chains were read from a single sample in a study of T cells in Graves' hyperthyroidism and ophthalmopathy. In TCRdb, the multiplex PCR reads were re-called with MiXCR into one record per CDR3 protein. The sample records hundreds of thousands of distinct CDR3 sequences, around 46% being singletons. The sequenced sample was peripheral blood or thyroid tissue (not recorded which). The receptor source for this set is a woman younger than 30 with Graves' hyperthyroidism. The CDR3 runs from the conserved cysteine through the conserved F or W. D genes are given only for firm matches. Not all rows give a size; the values are once, few, many and, for expanded clones, a class.

TRBV5-8	NA	TRBJ2-5	few	16	CASEPSGWSGRETQYF	TGTGCCAGCGAGCCCTCCGGTTGGTCGGGCAGGGAGACCCAGTACTTC
TRBV7-2	NA	TRBJ1-6	once	16	CASSPGGPKTGSPLHF	TGTGCCAGCAGCCCGGGGGGGCCCAAGACTGGTTCACCCCTCCACTTT
TRBV7-9	NA	TRBJ2-5	NA	13	CASSLGPPETQYF	TGTGCCAGCAGCTTGGGTCCCCCAGAGACCCAGTACTTC
TRBV2	TRBD2	TRBJ2-7	NA	18	CASSEALEDRGLVYEQYF	TGTGCCAGCAGTGAAGCGCTGGAGGATCGGGGACTAGTCTACGAGCAGTACTTC
TRBV7-3	NA	TRBJ1-3	once	15	CASLLGRVAGNTIYF	TGTGCCAGCTTATTGGGCAGGGTAGCTGGAAACACCATATATTTT
TRBV6-6	NA	TRBJ2-7	NA	13	CASSLRWSYEQYF	TGTGCCAGTAGCCTACGCTGGTCCTACGAGCAGTACTTC
TRBV2	TRBD1	TRBJ1-2	many	13	CASSSDREFGYTF	TGTGCCAGCAGCTCGGACAGGGAATTTGGCTACACCTTC
TRBV12-3/TRBV12-4	TRBD1	TRBJ1-5	NA	15	CASSFGQGNNQPQHF	TGTGCCAGCAGTTTCGGACAGGGAAACAATCAGCCCCAGCATTTT
TRBV5-5	NA	TRBJ1-4	few	14	CASSGGGKGEKLFF	TGTGCCAGCAGCGGAGGGGGAAAGGGTGAAAAACTGTTTTTT
TRBV10-3	NA	TRBJ1-5	NA	13	CAISQGGNQPQHF	TGTGCCATCAGCCAGGGAGGCAATCAGCCCCAGCATTTT
TRBV7-9	NA	TRBJ2-7	many	15	CASSLGGASSYEQYF	TGTGCCAGCAGCTTAGGCGGGGCGAGCTCCTACGAGCAGTACTTC
TRBV6-6	NA	TRBJ1-6	many	14	CASSSISYNSPLHF	TGTGCCAGCTCCAGTATCTCCTATAATTCACCCCTCCACTTT
TRBV15	NA	TRBJ1-4	NA	14	CATSSEGRSGKLFF	TGTGCCACCAGCTCTGAGGGCAGGAGTGGAAAACTGTTTTTT
TRBV5-6	TRBD1	TRBJ2-5	few	14	CASSEPGQGETQYF	TGTGCCAGCAGCGAGCCGGGACAGGGGGAGACCCAGTACTTC
TRBV7-9	TRBD1	TRBJ2-5	NA	15	CASSLGTGGGRTQYF	TGTGCCAGCAGCTTAGGGACAGGGGGTGGTCGGACCCAGTACTTC
TRBV5-5	TRBD1	TRBJ2-5	NA	14	CASSSGTGLQTQYF	TGTGCCAGCAGCTCCGGGACAGGGTTGCAGACCCAGTACTTC
TRBV14	TRBD1	TRBJ1-2	many	14	CASSHLTGRGGYTF	TGTGCCAGCAGCCATTTGACAGGGCGCGGTGGCTACACCTTC
TRBV19	NA	TRBJ1-3	NA	14	CASSIGQPGNTIYF	TGTGCCAGTAGTATTGGGCAGCCCGGAAACACCATATATTTT
TRBV7-3	TRBD2	TRBJ2-2	NA	13	CASSYGRTGELFF	TGTGCCAGCAGTTACGGGAGGACCGGGGAGCTGTTTTTT
TRBV10-3	NA	TRBJ1-5	NA	15	CAISPSRPGNQPQHF	TGTGCCATCAGTCCCTCACGTCCGGGCAATCAGCCCCAGCATTTT
TRBV10-3	TRBD1	TRBJ1-5	NA	13	CAITRDRDQPQHF	TGTGCCATCACCCGGGACAGGGATCAGCCCCAGCATTTT
TRBV7-9	TRBD2	TRBJ2-6	NA	19	CASSYRAGLAGVGANVLTF	TGTGCCAGCAGCTATAGGGCGGGGCTAGCGGGAGTTGGGGCCAACGTCCTGACTTTC
TRBV6-5	NA	TRBJ1-1	few	12	CASSHRETEAFF	TGTGCCAGCAGTCACAGGGAGACTGAAGCTTTCTTT
TRBV7-8	NA	TRBJ2-7	few	14	CASRGFQGSYEQYF	TGTGCCAGCCGAGGGTTCCAGGGCTCGTACGAGCAGTACTTC